This T cell receptor beta chain was captured by sequencing in a study of blood T cell repertoires in COVID-19. Study details: Samples taken during acute and convalescent COVID-19 were collected in the United States, Italy and Spain. The analysed material was cDNA or gDNA that came from T cells, B-cell-depleted T cells, or PBMCs.

Original processing methods: By means of reference gene primer amplification, nucleated cell counts were estimated. The protocol was immunoSEQ multiplex PCR, while the TCRdb copy is restricted to in-frame clones and leaves out a portion. For V, J and clone size, that table is used; D and trimming come from the DNA. The data hold 80,000 to 95,000 clones, with 65% to 90% observed a single time. Trimming took 3 bases from V and 7 from J; bases not matched to a gene: 11. The CDR3 covers 16 residues. Germline V gives CDR1 MGHRA, CDR2 YSYEKL. The sequenced sample was peripheral blood. The clonotype comes from an elderly woman with active or convalescent COVID-19. The gene calls are TRBV4-1 and TRBJ1-2; 10 bases map to TRBD1. For the CDR3, the DNA is TGCGCCAGCAGCCAGCCCCGAGACAGGGGGCGCGGTGGCTACACCTTC. Translated: CASSQPRDRGRGGYTF.